These T cell receptor beta chains were read from a single sample in a study of blood T cell repertoires in COVID-19. Some clones are missing from TCRdb's copy, which holds only in-frame ones; the method was immunoSEQ multiplex PCR. Of about 270,000 clones listed, 88% are singletons. Sequences were obtained from PBMCs or T cells enriched from blood (not recorded which). These receptors came from a woman between 50 and 59 years old who had recovered from COVID-19. Each CDR3 is given with its conserved first and last residue. The D gene is left open where the match is weak. Expanded clones get a size class; other rows say once, few or many, or leave the size out.

NA,TRBV7-2,NA,TRBJ1-5,CASSRNNRADQPQHF,TGTGCCAGCAGCCGGAATAACAGGGCGGATCAGCCCCAGCATTTT
TRBD2,TRBV5-1,NA,TRBJ2-7,CASRDGLAEYYEQYF,TGCGCCAGCAGGGATGGTCTAGCGGAATACTACGAGCAGTACTTC
TRBD1,TRBV25-1,NA,TRBJ1-2,CASRGQAFNYGYTF,TGTGCCAGCAGAGGACAGGCGTTTAACTATGGCTACACCTTC
NA,TRBV10-3,NA,TRBJ2-7,CAISDKSTGRTYEQYF,TGTGCCATCAGTGATAAGTCCACAGGGAGAACCTACGAGCAGTACTTC
TRBD1,TRBV7-2,NA,TRBJ1-5,CASSLEQGRNQPQHF,TGTGCCAGCAGCTTAGAACAGGGGCGCAATCAGCCCCAGCATTTT
NA,TRBV2,NA,TRBJ2-5,CASSHLVGSGEQETQYF,TGTGCCAGCAGCCACTTAGTCGGTTCGGGGGAACAAGAGACCCAGTACTTC
TRBD2,TRBV9,NA,TRBJ2-1,CASCTGLAGGLNEQFF,TGTGCCAGCTGCACCGGGCTAGCGGGAGGGCTGAATGAGCAGTTCTTC
TRBD2,TRBV29-1,NA,TRBJ2-2,CSASPGLAGGPSTGELFF,TGCAGCGCCTCGCCGGGACTAGCGGGAGGGCCTAGCACCGGGGAGCTGTTTTTT
NA,TRBV10-2,NA,TRBJ1-1,CASSLTMNTEAFF,TGCGCCAGCAGTTTGACTATGAACACTGAAGCTTTCTTT
NA,TRBV28,NA,TRBJ2-1,CASSGAGAADNEQFF,TGTGCCAGCTCTGGGGCAGGGGCGGCTGACAATGAGCAGTTCTTC
NA,TRBV21-1,NA,TRBJ1-6,CASSKSPQGGVDSPLHF,TGTGCCAGCAGCAAATCTCCACAGGGGGGTGTCGATTCACCCCTCCACTTT
NA,TRBV28,NA,TRBJ1-5,CASSTSTGHNFNQPQHF,TGTGCCAGCAGTACCTCAACGGGACACAACTTCAATCAGCCCCAGCATTTT
NA,TRBV28,NA,TRBJ1-4,CAAWGGAFNEKLFF,TGTGCCGCTTGGGGGGGGGCCTTTAATGAAAAACTGTTTTTT
TRBD2,TRBV9,NA,TRBJ2-1,CASSAQAGVLHNEQFF,TGTGCCAGCAGCGCTCAAGCGGGAGTTCTCCACAATGAGCAGTTCTTC
TRBD1,TRBV6-6,NA,TRBJ1-4,CASRSWTGVNEKLFF,TGTGCCAGCAGATCCTGGACAGGGGTTAATGAAAAACTGTTTTTT
NA,TRBV9,NA,TRBJ1-2,CASSADHGQWYGYTF,TGTGCCAGCAGCGCCGATCATGGACAGTGGTATGGCTACACCTTC
NA,TRBV5-4,NA,TRBJ1-2,CASQPSVPGTYGYTF,TGTGCCAGCCAGCCTAGCGTACCAGGGACCTATGGCTACACCTTC
NA,TRBV19,NA,TRBJ1-5,CASSINGDQPQHF,TGTGCCAGTAGTATAAACGGGGATCAGCCCCAGCATTTT
NA,TRBV6-5,NA,TRBJ1-4,CASSYRQLSANEKLFF,TGTGCCAGCAGTTACCGCCAGTTAAGCGCTAATGAAAAACTGTTTTTT
NA,TRBV15,NA,TRBJ2-1,CATSREARDEQFF,TGTGCCACCAGCAGAGAGGCGAGGGATGAGCAGTTCTTC
NA,TRBV28,few,TRBJ1-2,CASSSLGGANYGYTF,TGTGCCAGCAGTTCATTGGGGGGAGCTAACTATGGCTACACCTTC
NA,TRBV5-6,NA,TRBJ1-1,CASSFRGGNTEAFF,TGTGCCAGCAGCTTCCGAGGGGGGAACACTGAAGCTTTCTTT
NA,TRBV7-2,NA,TRBJ2-7,CASSLGGGSYEQYF,TGTGCCAGCAGCTTAGGGGGAGGCTCCTACGAGCAGTACTTC
TRBD2,TRBV7-9,NA,TRBJ2-1,CASSAGTSGANEQFF,TGTGCCAGCAGCGCCGGGACTAGCGGAGCGAATGAGCAGTTCTTC
NA,TRBV29-1,NA,TRBJ1-3,CSVVRGSGNTIYF,TGCAGCGTTGTCAGGGGCTCTGGAAACACCATATATTTT
NA,TRBV28,once,TRBJ1-5,CASSQTGSNQPQHF,TGTGCCAGCAGCCAGACAGGAAGCAATCAGCCCCAGCATTTT
NA,TRBV6-5,NA,TRBJ2-1,CASSYIRVGNEQFF,TGTGCCAGCAGTTACATCAGGGTTGGCAATGAGCAGTTCTTC
TRBD2,TRBV4-2,NA,TRBJ2-1,CASSQGAGGRGEQFF,TGTGCCAGCAGCCAAGGGGCGGGAGGGAGAGGGGAGCAGTTCTTC
NA,TRBV3-1/TRBV3-2,NA,TRBJ1-1,CASSQLSHFEAFF,TGTGCCAGCAGCCAACTAAGCCACTTTGAAGCTTTCTTT
NA,TRBV7-5,NA,TRBJ1-6,CARSHRTGVCSPLHF,TGTGCCAGAAGCCACCGGACAGGGGTATGTTCACCCCTCCACTTT
NA,TRBV4-3,NA,TRBJ1-1,CASSQGVGGTEAFF,TGCGCCAGCAGCCAAGGGGTGGGAGGCACTGAAGCTTTCTTT
NA,TRBV15,NA,TRBJ1-1,CATSPGGRGEAFF,TGTGCCACCAGCCCGGGAGGGAGAGGTGAAGCTTTCTTT